The 2 T cell receptor beta chains reported below all come from one sample, sequenced in a study of a mutant IDH1 vaccine in newly diagnosed glioma. Which antigens these TCRs recognize remains unknown. This table comes from immunoSEQ multiplex PCR, and its TCRdb copy is limited to in-frame clones, with some not included. In the table there are 95,000 to 120,000 clones, around 90% of which are singletons. The time point here: week 11, during vaccination. The content of each vaccine dose was 300 ug of mutant IDH1 20-mer peptide, and topical imiquimod accompanied it. This specimen was PBMCs, taken from a glioma patient whose treatment included an IDH1 peptide vaccine. These receptors all come from a woman aged 50 to 60 with glioma.

This rearrangement joins TRBV27 to TRBJ1-4, with TRBD1 as a possible D gene (5 bases). V was trimmed by 7 bases and J by 1 base, leaving 10 bases between them. CDR1 and CDR2 (germline): MNHEY, SMNVEV (reference sequence). The CDR3 length is 14 residues. Here the CDR3 reads CASTTGLTNEKLFF. The DNA of the CDR3 is TGTGCCAGCACTACAGGCTTAACTAATGAAAAACTGTTTTTT.

The chain links TRBV18 to TRBJ2-1; D gene uncertain. Germline CDR1 is KGHSH and CDR2 is LQKENI. The CDR3 is 17 amino acids. V was trimmed by 3 bases and J by 0 bases, leaving 15 bases between them. CDR3 protein: CASSPGRPVGSYNEQFF. CDR3 in DNA: TGTGCCAGCTCACCCGGACGCCCCGTCGGCTCCTACAATGAGCAGTTCTTC.